This TCR beta chain was sequenced during a study of T-cell reconstitution after alpha-beta-depleted transplantation in children. Library preparation (for TCRbeta) was performed with unique molecular identifiers. In TCRdb, the PCR reads were re-called with MiXCR into one record per CDR3 protein. Seen here are a few hundred thousand distinct CDR3 sequences, around two fifths observed once, and the top ten hold approximately 30%. As regards this clonotype: Its specificity is unknown.

Trimming removed 6 bases at V and 6 bases at J, with 9 bases between. The CDR3 sequence is 12 residues long. Germline loops: CDR1 SEHNR, CDR2 FQNEAQ (reference sequence). Overall study results and limits: In some patients, recipient T cells and intrathymic progenitors surviving conditioning explained high day-60 diversity. T-cell counts and diversity at one year post-transplant came mainly from newly produced T cells.

The origin of this receptor is a girl aged 2-10 years with aplastic anemia, due to receive a stem cell transplant. The material sequenced was PBMCs, taken before TCRalphabeta/CD19-depleted stem cell transplant. The gene calls are TRBV7-9 and TRBJ2-4; maybe TRBD2 (5 bases). As DNA, the CDR3 is TGTGCCAGCAGTTCCCTAGCAAACATTCAGTACTTC. Translating gives CASSSLANIQYF.